These 2 T cell receptor beta chains were sequenced from one sample in a study of blood T cell repertoires in COVID-19. Produced via immunoSEQ multiplex PCR; TCRdb's table is partial and in-frame only. The profile shows about 270,000 clones, approximately 89% of them singletons. Material: peripheral blood. The receptors shown here come from a woman aged 60-70 years who had recovered from COVID-19.

This clone turned up a few times. The chain employs TRBV6-6 and TRBJ1-2; 7 bases agree with TRBD1. CDR3 length equals 14 residues. Unmatched junction bases numbered 11, after V lost 6 bases and J lost 7 bases. Germline values: CDR1 MNHNY, CDR2 SVGAGI (reference sequence). Here the CDR3 DNA reads TGTGCCAGCAGGTTCTCCGACAGGGCTGCTGGCTACACCTTC. It is translated as CASRFSDRAAGYTF.

This clone has more than one count but fewer than ten. This chain uses TRBV7-9 with TRBJ1-1, with 8 bases fitting TRBD1. From germline, CDR1 is SEHNR and CDR2 FQNEAQ (reference sequence). V was pared by 5 bases and J by 5 bases, with 10 bases of the junction left unmatched. The CDR3 covers 15 residues. The CDR3 DNA reads TGTGCCAGCAGCCTCCCCGACAGGGGTAAGACTGAAGCTTTCTTT. This codes for CASSLPDRGKTEAFF.